Following are 8 T cell receptor beta chains from one sample sequenced in a study of blood T cell repertoires in COVID-19. Method: immunoSEQ multiplex PCR; TCRdb's copy keeps in-frame clones and lacks some. The data show roughly 76,000 clones, 80% to 90% seen once. The sequenced material came from peripheral blood. These receptor sequences come from a man between 65 and 85 years old with active or convalescent COVID-19.

This sequence joins TRBV5-6 and TRBJ1-1, with D perhaps matching TRBD1 (6 bases). Trimming cost V 6 bases and J 3 bases, with 15 bases left between them. CDR3 size: 14 residues. Germline V gives CDR1 SGHDT, CDR2 YYEEEE. The CDR3 loop is CASKRGRGDTEAFF. The DNA of the CDR3 is TGTGCCAGCAAAAGGGGCAGGGGTGACACTGAAGCTTTCTTT.

J is TRBJ2-3 and V is TRBV28, with D maybe TRBD1 (6 bases). The CDR3 contains 13 residues. Germline CDR1 reads MDHEN; CDR2 reads SYDVKM. Trimming took off 5 bases at V and 4 bases at J, with 10 bases between the two ends. The CDR3 region is CASSQNRADTQYF. The CDR3 DNA sequence: TGTGCCAGCAGTCAAAACAGGGCAGATACGCAGTATTTT.

The chain recombines TRBV5-8 with TRBJ1-5, with TRBD1 matching over 7 bases. The CDR3 extends over 15 amino acids. Per the germline V gene, CDR1 is SGHTS and CDR2 is YDEGEE. Trimming at V came to 4 bases and at J to 1 base, leaving 5 bases not matched to a gene. The CDR3 DNA sequence: TGTGCCAGCAGCACCGGGACAGTAAGCAATCAGCCCCAGCATTTT. It encodes CASSTGTVSNQPQHF.

The rearrangement links TRBV5-6 to TRBJ1-1; D is undetermined. This CDR3 comprises 14 residues. Trimming stripped 0 bases from V and 0 bases from J, with 6 bases between. CDR1 and CDR2 (germline): SGHDT, YYEEEE. CDR3: CASSLVQMNTEAFF. The DNA of the CDR3 is TGTGCCAGCAGCTTGGTACAGATGAACACTGAAGCTTTCTTT.

This rearrangement joins TRBV3-1 (or the pseudogene TRBV3-2) to TRBJ2-4, with D unclear. V shed 1 base and J shed 9 bases, with 7 bases lying between them. Germline CDR1 and CDR2: LGHDT and YNNKEL (reference sequence). This CDR3 has 12 amino acids. In DNA, the CDR3 is TGTGCCAGCAGCCAAGGGTGGAGCATTCAGTACTTC. This gives the protein CASSQGWSIQYF.

The chain has TRBV28 and TRBJ1-1, with D perhaps TRBD1 (6 bases). V lost 6 bases and J 1 base, leaving 18 bases between the germline ends. Germline V CDR1 and CDR2: MDHEN, SYDVKM. There are 16 residues in the CDR3. The DNA of the CDR3 is TGTGCCAGCAGGAAACGGAGGACAGCAGAGAACACTGAAGCTTTCTTT. Translated: CASRKRRTAENTEAFF. Complete variable domain (other parts from reference TRBV28 and TRBJ1-1): DVKVTQSSRYLVKRTGEKVFLECVQDMDHENMFWYRQDPGLGLRLIYFSYDVKMKEKGDIPEGYSVSREKKERFSLILESASTNQTSMYLCASRKRRTAENTEAFFGQGTRLTVV.

In this sample, this clone turned up once. The rearrangement joins TRBV7-9 to TRBJ2-3, with TRBD2 matching 9 bases. The CDR3 extends over 15 amino acids. Trimming removed 4 bases from V and 2 bases from J; junction bases left unmatched: 4. Germline CDR1 SEHNR, CDR2 FQNEAQ (reference sequence). The DNA for the CDR3 is TGTGCCAGCAGCTCAACTAGCGGGCTCACAGATACGCAGTATTTT. Translation gives CASSSTSGLTDTQYF.

V gene TRBV2 combines with J gene TRBJ2-1; D may be TRBD1 (5 bases). Per germline, CDR1 SNHLY and CDR2 FYNNEI. V lost 6 bases and J 8 bases, leaving 20 bases between the germline ends. This CDR3 contains 15 residues. CDR3 region: CASRPTALRVDEQFF. Here the CDR3 DNA reads TGTGCCAGCAGGCCTACAGCTCTCAGGGTCGATGAGCAGTTCTTC.